The 9 T cell receptor beta chains below come from one sample, sequenced in a study of prognosis after radiotherapy for stage I lung cancer. Researchers used two-round multiplex PCR to amplify TCR beta CDR3 starting from genomic DNA. First-round PCR employed TRBV- and TRBJ-specific primers for each gene. Using its own MiXCR run on the multiplex PCR reads, TCRdb lists one record per CDR3 protein. Here the sample spans roughly 23,000 distinct CDR3 sequences, 43% being singletons. Sequenced here: PBMCs, sampled before or after stereotactic body radiation therapy (not recorded which). These receptors all come from a donor aged 50 or older with non-small cell lung cancer.

The chain recombines TRBV15 with TRBJ2-3; TRBD2 might be the D (6 bases). V was pared by 3 bases and J by 3 bases, with 19 bases between. The CDR3 spans 17 residues. Germline loops: CDR1 LNHNV, CDR2 YYDKDF (reference sequence). This chain's CDR3 is CATSSGIRGRRTDTQYF. Here the CDR3 DNA reads TGTGCCACCAGCAGCGGGATCCGGGGGAGGAGGACAGATACGCAGTATTTT.

The chain links TRBV4-1 to TRBJ1-1, with D uncertain. There are 13 residues in the CDR3. The V and J ends lost 1 base and 2 bases respectively, with 5 bases between them. Per the germline V gene, CDR1 is MGHRA and CDR2 is YSYEKL. CDR3 nucleotide sequence: TGCGCCAGCAGCCAAGGGGGTAACACTGAAGCTTTCTTT. This codes for CASSQGGNTEAFF.

This clonotype was counted at least ten times. V and J are TRBV3-1 and TRBJ2-2; 8 bases line up with TRBD2. The CDR3 loop spans 19 amino acids. The V gene end was trimmed by 4 bases and the J gene end by 0 bases; junction bases not matched to a gene: 13. Germline loops: CDR1 LGHDT, CDR2 YNNKEL (reference sequence). The CDR3 DNA sequence: TGTGCCAGCAGCCGGCCGATAACTAGCGGATACGCGAACACCGGGGAGCTGTTTTTT. This sequence encodes CASSRPITSGYANTGELFF.

This clonotype was seen more than once but under ten times. The chain has TRBV28 and TRBJ1-6; D not resolved. The CDR3 contains 13 residues. The V and J ends lost 9 bases and 0 bases respectively, with 6 bases between them. Germline CDR1 MDHEN, CDR2 SYDVKM. The CDR3 DNA sequence: TGTGCCAGTACGAGCTCCTATAATTCACCCCTCCACTTT. Translation: CASTSSYNSPLHF.

This clonotype was counted ten times or more. The gene calls are TRBV20-1 and TRBJ2-1; D possibly uses TRBD1 or TRBD2 (5 bases each). Trimming cost V 6 bases and J 6 bases, with 18 bases left between them. Per germline, CDR1 DFQATT and CDR2 SNEGSKA (reference sequence). This CDR3 spans 14 amino acids. The CDR3 region has the DNA TGCAGTGCCCCCGGGACCTGGAGGCCCAATGAGCAGTTCTTC. Protein sequence: CSAPGTWRPNEQFF.

The chain links TRBV27 to TRBJ1-5, with D uncertain. Between the trimmed V and J ends, which lost 1 base and 1 base, there was a span of 8 bases. Germline V CDR1 and CDR2: MNHEY, SMNVEV (reference sequence). The CDR3 has 15 residues. Here the CDR3 reads CASSLFVLSNQPQHF. The CDR3 DNA reads as TGTGCCAGCAGTTTATTTGTCTTAAGCAATCAGCCCCAGCATTTT.

This clonotype was seen many times. The CDR3 DNA sequence: TGTGCCACCAGGGGGACTAGCGGGACCCACACAGATACGCAGTATTTT. Its translation: CATRGTSGTHTDTQYF. V gene TRBV24-1 combines with J gene TRBJ2-3; TRBD2 matches at 13 bases. The CDR3 totals 16 residues. V lost 7 bases to trimming and J lost 2 bases; unmatched junction nucleotides: 5. Germline assignment: CDR1 KGHDR and CDR2 SFDVKD.

This clonotype was counted many times. This chain links TRBV4-1 with TRBJ2-3; TRBD2 might be the D (6 bases). Germline assignment: CDR1 MGHRA and CDR2 YSYEKL. This CDR3 comprises 16 residues. Deletions cut 1 base from V and 2 bases from J, with 13 bases between. DNA of the CDR3: TGCGCCAGCAGCCAAGGGAGGGCAGTAAACACAGATACGCAGTATTTT. The encoded protein is CASSQGRAVNTDTQYF.

This clonotype was counted at least ten times. The rearrangement uses TRBV27 and TRBJ2-5; D unresolved. The length of the CDR3 is 13 residues. The ends were cut back, 3 bases at V and 4 bases at J, with 9 bases in the middle. Germline V CDR1 and CDR2: MNHEY, SMNVEV (reference sequence). The CDR3 DNA follows: TGTGCCAGCAGTTTGTTCCCTGCAGAGACCCAGTACTTC. Its translation is CASSLFPAETQYF.